Sequencing of this T cell receptor beta chain was carried out in a study of siplizumab effects on memory and regulatory T cells. Regarding the study as a whole: Roughly 75-96% of proliferating clones (CD4+ or CD8+) could not be assigned a naive or memory phenotype. Naive T cells seemed more diverse than memory cells and seemed major alloresponse contributors. Suppression by proliferating Tregs derived from siplizumab cultures was not verified.

Sequencing was performed with immunoSEQ multiplex PCR; in TCRdb, only in-frame clones are kept and a portion is missing. The repertoire has some 100,000 clones, roughly 96% of them found once; the top ten carry approximately 0.031%. In the case of this clone: Its antigen is as yet unknown. The sample holds other DNA sequences that translate to the same CDR3.

The CDR3 has 12 residues. The germline V and J ends were trimmed by 3 bases and 5 bases, with 7 bases remaining between them. CDR1 and CDR2 from the germline V gene are KGHSH and LQKENI. The V gene is TRBV18, the J gene TRBJ2-5; no clear D gene. The sequence came from a human donor in good health. Material: naive CD4+ T cells sorted from blood. The CDR3, as DNA: TGTGCCAGCTCACCGTCTAGGGAGACCCAGTACTTC. Its protein product is CASSPSRETQYF.